The 20 T cell receptor beta chains reported below all come from one sample, sequenced in a study of beta chain features in type 1 diabetes. As every portion of the isolated RNA was reverse transcribed, the sequencing read expressed TCRB transcripts. The protocol was immunoSEQ multiplex PCR, while the TCRdb copy is restricted to in-frame clones and leaves out a portion. The data contain approximately 470,000 clones, around 28% of them singletons. Input material: naive CD4+ T cells from blood. These receptors all stem from a young man in good health.

The chain carries TRBV6-5 and TRBJ2-1; the match to TRBD2 covers 9 bases. Germline CDR1 reads MNHEY; CDR2 reads SVGAGI. J gave up 10 bases and V 0 bases, and 10 bases lay outside the gene matches. The CDR3 extends over 16 amino acids. The CDR3 nucleotides read TGTGCCAGCAGTTACTCGACCACTAGCGGGCGTCGGGAGCAGTTCTTC. This translates into CASSYSTTSGRREQFF.

This clone was detected a few times. The J gene is TRBJ2-5, the V gene TRBV5-4; D might be TRBD1 (5 bases). Looked up from germline, CDR1 is SGHNT and CDR2 is YYREEE (reference sequence). The CDR3 is made up of 14 amino acids. Between the trimmed V and J ends, which lost 0 bases and 6 bases, there was a span of 12 bases. CDR3 region: CASSLEAGSQTQYF. DNA for the CDR3: TGTGCCAGCAGCTTGGAGGCAGGGTCGCAGACCCAGTACTTC.

V usage is TRBV7-2 and J usage is TRBJ2-6, with no clear D. Germline loops: CDR1 SGHTA, CDR2 FQGNSA. The CDR3 covers 17 residues. V shed 1 base and J shed 0 bases, with 10 bases lying between them. The CDR3 DNA follows: TGTGCCAGCAGCTTAGGGGCGGCAAGCTCTGGGGCCAACGTCCTGACTTTC. It translates to CASSLGAASSGANVLTF.

The V and J genes are TRBV11-2 and TRBJ2-5, with a tentative D call TRBD2 (5 bases). Germline CDR1 SGHAT, CDR2 FQNNGV. The CDR3 runs to 12 residues. V was pared by 1 base and J by 6 bases, with 6 bases between. CDR3 region: CASSLGGKTQYF. For the CDR3, the DNA is TGTGCCAGCAGCTTAGGAGGGAAGACCCAGTACTTC.

This chain connects TRBV7-9 to TRBJ1-2; TRBD1 matches 7 bases. CDR3 length: 13 residues. Germline assignment: CDR1 SEHNR and CDR2 FQNEAQ (reference sequence). Losses at the gene ends were 5 bases for V and 7 bases for J; bases not matched to a gene: 7. The CDR3 DNA sequence: TGTGCCAGCAGCCGTGAGGGGGCGCGTGGCTACACCTTC. It is translated as CASSREGARGYTF.

The chain links TRBV5-4 to TRBJ2-6; 7 nucleotides match TRBD1. Germline values: CDR1 SGHNT, CDR2 YYREEE (reference sequence). The CDR3 is 17 amino acids. V was clipped by 3 bases and J by 2 bases; unmatched bases: 8. For the CDR3, the DNA is TGTGCCAGCAGCTCCGGGACAGCTTTCACTGGGGCCAACGTCCTGACTTTC. Its protein is CASSSGTAFTGANVLTF.

The rearrangement links TRBV7-3 to TRBJ2-1; 7 positions match TRBD2. The CDR3 length is 15 residues. The germline V gene encodes CDR1 SGHTA and CDR2 FQGTGA. With V trimmed by 1 base and J by 7 bases, 7 bases remained unmatched. The DNA for the CDR3 is TGTGCCAGCAGCTTAAACCCCAAAGCGGGAAATGAGCAGTTCTTC. Its translation is CASSLNPKAGNEQFF.

This clone was picked up a small number of times. The chain links TRBV10-3 to TRBJ1-1; no reliable D call. Germline V gives CDR1 ENHRY, CDR2 SYGVKD. This CDR3 is 14 amino acids long. Deletions cut 2 bases from V and 0 bases from J, with 7 bases between. The CDR3 protein is CAISERQLNTEAFF. The CDR3 DNA is TGTGCCATCAGTGAGCGCCAGTTGAACACTGAAGCTTTCTTT.

The table lists this clone with a few counts. The chain couples TRBV7-2 to TRBJ1-2; possibly TRBD1 for D (6 bases). The germline gives CDR1 SGHTA, CDR2 FQGNSA. The CDR3 contains 13 residues. Trimming removed 5 bases from V and 8 bases from J, with 15 bases in between. CDR3 DNA sequence: TGTGCCAGCAGCCTGATCAGGGGCGACGGCTACACCTTC. Translating it yields CASSLIRGDGYTF.

The table lists this clone with a few counts. At one end, the junction sequence differs from germline, possibly due to a read error. This chain links TRBV7-7 with TRBJ2-5; D might be TRBD1 (5 bases). The CDR3 runs to 14 residues. Germline-derived CDR1 and CDR2 are SSHAT and FNYEAQ (reference sequence). The CDR3 spells CASSLRGYQETQYF. In DNA form, the CDR3 reads TGTGCTAGCAGCTTAAGGGGATACCAAGAGACCCAGTACTTC.

The sample holds a few counts of this clone. The rearrangement joins TRBV9 to TRBJ1-4; D unresolved. The length of the CDR3 is 14 residues. V was shortened by 0 bases and J by 8 bases, with 11 bases between the two germline ends. Germline V CDR1 and CDR2: SGDLS, YYNGEE. The CDR3 sequence: CASSVGPGPEKLFF. CDR3 nucleotides: TGTGCCAGCAGCGTAGGCCCGGGCCCCGAAAAACTGTTTTTT.

This sequence joins TRBV5-4 and TRBJ2-5; TRBD2 aligns across 14 bases. Germline loops: CDR1 SGHNT, CDR2 YYREEE (reference sequence). V shed 1 base, J shed 6 bases, and the junction held 8 bases outside the gene matches. CDR3 length: 17 residues. In nucleotides, the CDR3 is TGTGCCAGCAGCTTGCCTGATGGGACTAGCGGGAGACAGACCCAGTACTTC. Protein product: CASSLPDGTSGRQTQYF.

V gene TRBV30 combines with J gene TRBJ2-3; D is unclear. CDR1 is GTSNPN, CDR2 SVGIG, per germline (reference sequence). CDR3 length equals 12 residues. The V gene lost 3 bases and the J gene lost 6 bases, with 10 bases spanning the gap. In DNA, the CDR3 is TGTGCCTGGAGGGCCACTCCCGATACGCAGTATTTT. This codes for CAWRATPDTQYF.

The sample holds a few counts of this clone. DNA of the CDR3: TGTGCCTGGAGCCGGGACAGGGCCTATGGCTACACCTTC. The encoded protein is CAWSRDRAYGYTF. The chain recombines TRBV30 with TRBJ1-2, with TRBD1 matching 9 bases. Germline V gives CDR1 GTSNPN, CDR2 SVGIG (reference sequence). The CDR3 is 13 residues long. V gave up 3 bases and J gave up 4 bases; unmatched junction bases: 3.

This clone was recorded a few times. V gene TRBV14 combines with J gene TRBJ2-1, with 7 bases fitting TRBD2. The CDR3 has 15 amino acids. The germline V gene has CDR1 SGHDN and CDR2 FVKESK. With V trimmed by 2 bases and J by 7 bases, 8 bases remained unmatched. The CDR3 DNA reads TGTGCCAGCAGCCAACTTGGGGAGGGCCGAAATGAGCAGTTCTTC. Amino acid sequence: CASSQLGEGRNEQFF.

V gene TRBV7-9 combines with J gene TRBJ1-5; a weak D match, TRBD1 (6 bases). V was trimmed by 2 bases and J by 0 bases, leaving 8 bases between them. In germline, CDR1 is SEHNR, CDR2 FQNEAQ (reference sequence). The CDR3 has 15 residues. The CDR3 nucleotides are TGTGCCAGCAGCTTACAAGGGGGTAGCAATCAGCCCCAGCATTTT. Translated: CASSLQGGSNQPQHF.

V usage is TRBV7-9 and J usage is TRBJ2-1; 8 nucleotides match TRBD1. CDR1 is SEHNR, CDR2 FQNEAQ, per germline (reference sequence). The CDR3 loop spans 14 amino acids. Losses at the gene ends were 5 bases for V and 9 bases for J; bases not matched to a gene: 9. CDR3 protein: CASSQDRVASEQFF. The CDR3 coding sequence is TGTGCCAGCAGCCAGGACAGGGTAGCCAGTGAGCAGTTCTTC.

This clone was found a few times. The V call is TRBV27, the J call TRBJ1-2; TRBD1 matches at 7 bases. Losses at the gene ends were 5 bases for V and 0 bases for J; bases not matched to a gene: 3. Germline V lookup: CDR1 MNHEY, CDR2 SMNVEV (reference sequence). The CDR3 runs to 14 residues. DNA for the CDR3: TGTGCCAGCAGTCCAGACAGGGCTAACTATGGCTACACCTTC. Residues: CASSPDRANYGYTF.

V and J are TRBV2 and TRBJ2-1; D remains unclear. The CDR3 sequence is 11 residues long. Germline-derived CDR1 and CDR2 are SNHLY and FYNNEI. Deletions cut 8 bases from V and 6 bases from J, with 8 bases between. CDR3 nucleotides: TGTGCCAGCGGGCTCCGCAATGAGCAGTTCTTC. Its translation: CASGLRNEQFF.

This clone was seen only a few times. V gene TRBV29-1 combines with J gene TRBJ2-4, with 7 nucleotides matching TRBD1. The V gene's germline CDR1 is SQVTM and CDR2 ANQGSEA. The CDR3 totals 12 residues. Unmatched junction bases numbered 5, after V lost 4 bases and J lost 8 bases. The CDR3 DNA follows: TGCAGCGTTGGACAGGGTGGGTACATTCAGTACTTC. As protein: CSVGQGGYIQYF. The full variable domain, its missing parts supplied by reference TRBV29-1 and TRBJ2-4, is SAVISQKPSRDICQRGTSLTIQCQVDSQVTMMFWYRQQPGQSLTLIATANQGSEATYESGFVIDKFPISRPNLTFSTLTVSNMSPEDSSIYLCSVGQGGYIQYFGAGTRLSVL.